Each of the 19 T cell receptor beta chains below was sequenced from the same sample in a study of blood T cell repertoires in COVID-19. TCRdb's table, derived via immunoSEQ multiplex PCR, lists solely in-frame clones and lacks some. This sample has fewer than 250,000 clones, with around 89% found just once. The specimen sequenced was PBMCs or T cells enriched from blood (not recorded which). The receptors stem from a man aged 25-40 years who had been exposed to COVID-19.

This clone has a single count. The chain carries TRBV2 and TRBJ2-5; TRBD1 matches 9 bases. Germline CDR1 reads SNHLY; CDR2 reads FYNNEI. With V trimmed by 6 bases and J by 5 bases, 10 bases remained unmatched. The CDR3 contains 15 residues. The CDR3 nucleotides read TGTGCCAGCAGCCCCCGGGACAGGGTGACGGAGACCCAGTACTTC. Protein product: CASSPRDRVTETQYF. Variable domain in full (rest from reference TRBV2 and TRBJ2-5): EPEVTQTPSHQVTQMGQEVILRCVPISNHLYFYWYRQILGQKVEFLVSFYNNEISEKSEIFDDQFSVERPDGSNFTLKIRSTKLEDSAMYFCASSPRDRVTETQYFGPGTRLLVL.

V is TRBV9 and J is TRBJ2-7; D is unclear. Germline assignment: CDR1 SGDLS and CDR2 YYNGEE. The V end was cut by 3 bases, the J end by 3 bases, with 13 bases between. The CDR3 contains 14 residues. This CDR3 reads CASSGPGNGYEQYF. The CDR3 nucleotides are TGTGCCAGCAGCGGCCCGGGTAATGGCTACGAGCAGTACTTC.

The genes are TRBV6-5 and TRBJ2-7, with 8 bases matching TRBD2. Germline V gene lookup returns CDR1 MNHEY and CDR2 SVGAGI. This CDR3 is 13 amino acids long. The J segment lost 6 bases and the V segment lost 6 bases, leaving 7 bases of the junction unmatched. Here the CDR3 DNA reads TGTGCCAGCAGCCGGACTAGCATTGGCGAGCAGTACTTC. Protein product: CASSRTSIGEQYF.

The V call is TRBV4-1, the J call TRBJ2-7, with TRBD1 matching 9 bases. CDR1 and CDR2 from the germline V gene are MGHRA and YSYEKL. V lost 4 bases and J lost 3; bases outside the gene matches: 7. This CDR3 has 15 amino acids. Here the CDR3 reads CASSLVLGQGYEQYF. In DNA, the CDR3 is TGCGCCAGCAGCCTTGTCTTGGGACAGGGCTACGAGCAGTACTTC.

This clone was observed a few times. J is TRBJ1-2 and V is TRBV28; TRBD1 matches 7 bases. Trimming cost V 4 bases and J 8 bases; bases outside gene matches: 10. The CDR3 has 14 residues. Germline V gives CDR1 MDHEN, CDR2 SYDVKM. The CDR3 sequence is CASSSGQPVGGYTF. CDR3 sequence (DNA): TGTGCCAGCAGTTCGGGACAGCCTGTGGGGGGCTACACCTTC.

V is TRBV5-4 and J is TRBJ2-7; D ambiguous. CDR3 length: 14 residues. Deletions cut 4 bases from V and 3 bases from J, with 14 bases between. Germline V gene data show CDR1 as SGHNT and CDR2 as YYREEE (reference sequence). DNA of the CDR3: TGTGCCAGCAGCAATCCAGGCAAAATCTACGAGCAGTACTTC. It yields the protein CASSNPGKIYEQYF.

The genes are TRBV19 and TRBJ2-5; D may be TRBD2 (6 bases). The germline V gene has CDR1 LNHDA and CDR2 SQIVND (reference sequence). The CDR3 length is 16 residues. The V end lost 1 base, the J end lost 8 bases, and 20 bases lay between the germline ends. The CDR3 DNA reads TGTGCCAGTAGTATAGGGCCCGGGACGGGGGATCGAACCCAGTACTTC. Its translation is CASSIGPGTGDRTQYF. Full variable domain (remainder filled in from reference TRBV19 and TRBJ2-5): DGGITQSPKYLFRKEGQNVTLSCEQNLNHDAMYWYRQDPGQGLRLIYYSQIVNDFQKGDIAEGYSVSREKKESFPLTVTSAQKNPTAFYLCASSIGPGTGDRTQYFGPGTRLLVL.

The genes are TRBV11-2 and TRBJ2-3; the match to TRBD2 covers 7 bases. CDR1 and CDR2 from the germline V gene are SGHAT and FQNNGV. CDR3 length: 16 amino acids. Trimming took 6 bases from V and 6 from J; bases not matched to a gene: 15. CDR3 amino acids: CASSLTGSAGGDTQYF. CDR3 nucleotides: TGTGCCAGCAGTTTGACCGGGTCCGCCGGGGGGGATACGCAGTATTTT.

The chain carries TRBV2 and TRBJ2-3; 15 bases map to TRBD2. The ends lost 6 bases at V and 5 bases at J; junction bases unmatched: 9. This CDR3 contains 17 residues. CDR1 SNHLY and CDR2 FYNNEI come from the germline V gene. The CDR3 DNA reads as TGTGCCAGCAGGGGACTAGCGGGGGGCCCCTTCATAGATACGCAGTATTTT. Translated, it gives CASRGLAGGPFIDTQYF. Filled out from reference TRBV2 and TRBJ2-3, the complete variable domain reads EPEVTQTPSHQVTQMGQEVILRCVPISNHLYFYWYRQILGQKVEFLVSFYNNEISEKSEIFDDQFSVERPDGSNFTLKIRSTKLEDSAMYFCASRGLAGGPFIDTQYFGPGTRLTVL.

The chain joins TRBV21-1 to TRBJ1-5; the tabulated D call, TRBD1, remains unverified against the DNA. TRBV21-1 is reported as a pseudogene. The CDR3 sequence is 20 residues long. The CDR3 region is CASSPQRLKGTPYSNQPQHF. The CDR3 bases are TGTGCCAGCAGCCCACAGAGACTAAAGGGGACACCTTATAGCAATCAGCCCCAGCATTTT.

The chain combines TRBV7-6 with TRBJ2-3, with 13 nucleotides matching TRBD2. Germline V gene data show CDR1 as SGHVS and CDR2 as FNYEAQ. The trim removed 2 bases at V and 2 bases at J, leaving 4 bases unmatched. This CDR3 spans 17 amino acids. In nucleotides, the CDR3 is TGTGCCAGCAGCTTAACTAGCGGGGGGGCCTACACAGATACGCAGTATTTT. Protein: CASSLTSGGAYTDTQYF.

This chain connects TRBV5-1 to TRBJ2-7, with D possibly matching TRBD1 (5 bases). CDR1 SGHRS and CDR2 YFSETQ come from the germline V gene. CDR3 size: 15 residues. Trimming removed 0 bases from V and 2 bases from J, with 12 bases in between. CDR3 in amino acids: CASSLGQGSAYEQYF. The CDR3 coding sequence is TGCGCCAGCAGCTTGGGTCAGGGATCCGCCTACGAGCAGTACTTC.

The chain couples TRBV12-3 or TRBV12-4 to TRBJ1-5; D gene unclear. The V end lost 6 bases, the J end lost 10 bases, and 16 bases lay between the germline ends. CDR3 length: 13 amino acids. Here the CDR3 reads CASRLAHGHPQHF. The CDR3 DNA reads TGTGCCAGCAGATTGGCCCATGGGCATCCCCAGCATTTT.

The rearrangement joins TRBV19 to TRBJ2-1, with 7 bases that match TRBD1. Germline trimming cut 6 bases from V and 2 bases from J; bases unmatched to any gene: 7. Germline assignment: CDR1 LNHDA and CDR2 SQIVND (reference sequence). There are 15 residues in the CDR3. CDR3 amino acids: CASRQDREPYNEQFF. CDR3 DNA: TGTGCCAGTAGACAAGACAGGGAACCCTACAATGAGCAGTTCTTC.

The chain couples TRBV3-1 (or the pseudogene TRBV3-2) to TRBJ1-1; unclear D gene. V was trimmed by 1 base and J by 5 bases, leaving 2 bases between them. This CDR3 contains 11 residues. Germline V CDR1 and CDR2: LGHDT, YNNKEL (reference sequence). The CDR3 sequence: CASSQATEAFF. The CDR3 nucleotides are TGTGCCAGCAGCCAAGCGACTGAAGCTTTCTTT.

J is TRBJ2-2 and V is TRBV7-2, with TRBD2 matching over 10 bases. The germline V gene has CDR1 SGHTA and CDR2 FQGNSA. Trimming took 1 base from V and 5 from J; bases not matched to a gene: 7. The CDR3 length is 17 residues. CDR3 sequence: CASSLVPSGGRTGELFF. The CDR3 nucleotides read TGTGCCAGCAGCTTAGTGCCTAGCGGGGGCCGAACCGGGGAGCTGTTTTTT. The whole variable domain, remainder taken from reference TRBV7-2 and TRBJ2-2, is GAGVSQSPSNKVTEKGKDVELRCDPISGHTALYWYRQSLGQGLEFLIYFQGNSAPDKSGLPSDRFSAERTGGSVSTLTIQRTQQEDSAVYLCASSLVPSGGRTGELFFGEGSRLTVL.

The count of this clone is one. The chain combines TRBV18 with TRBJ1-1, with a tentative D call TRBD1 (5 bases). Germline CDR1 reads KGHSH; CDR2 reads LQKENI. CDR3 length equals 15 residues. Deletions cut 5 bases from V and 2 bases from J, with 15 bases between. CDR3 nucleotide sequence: TGTGCCAGCTCAGTCACCGGGACTCTCAACACTGAAGCTTTCTTT. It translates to CASSVTGTLNTEAFF. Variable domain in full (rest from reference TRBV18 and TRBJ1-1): NAGVMQNPRHLVRRRGQEARLRCSPMKGHSHVYWYRQLPEEGLKFMVYLQKENIIDESGMPKERFSAEFPKEGPSILRIQQVVRGDSAAYFCASSVTGTLNTEAFFGQGTRLTVV.

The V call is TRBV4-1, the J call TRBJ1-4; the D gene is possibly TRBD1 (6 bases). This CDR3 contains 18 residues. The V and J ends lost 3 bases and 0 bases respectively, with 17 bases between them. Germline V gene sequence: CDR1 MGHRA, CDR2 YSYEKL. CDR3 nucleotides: TGCGCCAGCAGCCACCGGGGACAACTACCCTCAACTAATGAAAAACTGTTTTTT. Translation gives CASSHRGQLPSTNEKLFF.

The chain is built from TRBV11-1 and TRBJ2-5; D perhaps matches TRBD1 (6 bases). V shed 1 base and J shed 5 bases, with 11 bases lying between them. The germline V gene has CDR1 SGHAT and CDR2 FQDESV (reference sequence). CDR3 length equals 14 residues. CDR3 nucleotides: TGTGCCAGCAGCTTAGGGACAGTCCGGGAGACCCAGTACTTC. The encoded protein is CASSLGTVRETQYF.